This TCR beta chain came from a study of a mutant IDH1 vaccine in newly diagnosed glioma. Overall study findings and caveats: Overall, roughly 95% of patients had vaccine-induced immune responses.

Repertoires were generated with immunoSEQ multiplex PCR, while TCRdb's copy carries only in-frame clones and drops some. Here the sample spans 65,000 to 85,000 clones, around 87% being singletons. Concerning this clone: Its target is not known.

This CDR3 region has 14 residues. Per germline, CDR1 MNHNS and CDR2 SASEGT. J gave up 7 bases and V 7 bases, and 9 bases lay outside the gene matches. Time point specified: week 35, safety follow-up. Doses consisted of 300 ug of mutant IDH1 20-mer peptide each, paired with topical imiquimod. Sequenced here: PBMCs, sampled from a glioma patient whose treatment included an IDH1 peptide vaccine. The sequence derives from a man aged 25 to 45 with glioma. The chain uses TRBV6-1 and TRBJ1-2, with 10 bases matching TRBD1. The CDR3 loop is CASTPTGGASGYTF. CDR3 nucleotide sequence: TGTGCCAGCACCCCGACAGGGGGCGCGAGTGGCTACACCTTC.